One and the same sample provided the 22 T cell receptor beta chains below, sequenced in a study of molecular identifiers for immune sequencing clone quantification. Using its own MiXCR run on the PCR reads, TCRdb lists one record per CDR3 protein. The repertoire consists of more than 450,000 distinct CDR3 sequences, with about 26% occurring once and the leading ten covering over 0.6%. Sequencing used naive CD8+ T cells from blood, with Jurkat cell RNA spiked in. Specified subset: FACS-sorted CD8+CD4-CCR7+CD45RA+ naive T cells. These receptors all come from a human donor in good health. Some libraries in this study had Jurkat cell RNA spiked in.

This clonotype was found a few times. The chain links TRBV20-1 to TRBJ2-1, with D perhaps given as TRBD1 or TRBD2 (5 bases each). The CDR3 runs 11 residues. V was clipped by 3 bases and J by 11 bases, with 11 bases between them. Germline-derived CDR1 and CDR2 are DFQATT and SNEGSKA (reference sequence). The CDR3 here is CSASRDVKQFF. The CDR3 DNA reads as TGCAGTGCTAGCCGGGACGTGAAGCAGTTCTTC.

The chain combines TRBV28 with TRBJ1-1; TRBD1 is a possible D gene (6 bases). Germline CDR1 reads MDHEN; CDR2 reads SYDVKM. Trimming stripped 8 bases from V and 0 bases from J, with 22 bases between. The CDR3 spans 17 residues. CDR3 region: CASLSGGLRPVNTEAFF. The DNA of the CDR3 is TGTGCCAGCCTAAGCGGGGGGCTAAGACCTGTGAACACTGAAGCTTTCTTT. The full variable domain, rest sourced from reference TRBV28 and TRBJ1-1, is DVKVTQSSRYLVKRTGEKVFLECVQDMDHENMFWYRQDPGLGLRLIYFSYDVKMKEKGDIPEGYSVSREKKERFSLILESASTNQTSMYLCASLSGGLRPVNTEAFFGQGTRLTVV.

The table lists this clonotype with many counts. The V and J genes are TRBV6-2 or TRBV6-3 and TRBJ1-4; D call uncertain. The CDR3 is made up of 15 amino acids. The germline gives CDR1 MNHEY, CDR2 SVGEGT. The ends were cut back, 0 bases at V and 7 bases at J, with 12 bases in the middle. This CDR3 reads CASSYSGLEGEKLFF. CDR3 DNA: TGTGCCAGCAGTTACTCCGGACTTGAAGGTGAAAAACTGTTTTTT.

This chain joins TRBV7-9 and TRBJ2-7; 8 positions match TRBD1. This CDR3 has 18 residues. Germline V gene sequence: CDR1 SEHNR, CDR2 FQNEAQ (reference sequence). V shed 5 bases, J shed 2 bases, and the junction held 17 bases outside the gene matches. The CDR3 loop is CASSRDGQGNAAAYEQYF. The CDR3 DNA reads TGTGCCAGCAGCCGGGACGGACAGGGCAACGCGGCTGCCTACGAGCAGTACTTC.

This clonotype was found a few times. V and J are TRBV19 and TRBJ1-5; D might be TRBD1 (5 bases). CDR1 and CDR2 (germline): LNHDA, SQIVND (reference sequence). CDR3 length equals 18 residues. Trimming removed 1 base from V and 0 bases from J, with 16 bases in between. CDR3 sequence reads: CASSIGGFGAYSNQPQHF. CDR3 nucleotides: TGTGCCAGTAGTATAGGGGGGTTCGGAGCTTATAGCAATCAGCCCCAGCATTTT.

This clonotype was detected only once. The gene calls are TRBV7-2 and TRBJ2-6; possible D gene TRBD2, 6 bases. The CDR3 contains 19 residues. Germline V gives CDR1 SGHTA, CDR2 FQGNSA. The germline V and J ends were trimmed by 1 base and 0 bases, with 16 bases remaining between them. CDR3 DNA sequence: TGTGCCAGCAGCTTAGAAGGAGGGGAAGATTTCTCTGGGGCCAACGTCCTGACTTTC. This gives the protein CASSLEGGEDFSGANVLTF.

The chain joins TRBV28 to TRBJ1-2; D unclear. The CDR3 length is 17 residues. V gave up 7 bases and J gave up 1 base, with 22 bases separating them. Per germline, CDR1 MDHEN and CDR2 SYDVKM. The CDR3 sequence is CASITISLVNHNYGYTF. In DNA form, the CDR3 reads TGTGCCAGCATCACAATCTCTCTCGTAAATCATAACTATGGCTACACCTTC.

The count of this clonotype is one. The V gene is TRBV29-1, the J gene TRBJ2-5; the match to TRBD2 covers 8 bases. The ends lost 7 bases at V and 3 bases at J; junction bases unmatched: 7. CDR1 is SQVTM, CDR2 ANQGSEA, per germline. This CDR3 region has 13 residues. The CDR3 DNA follows: TGCAGCGGTGACGGGGGGGGCAAAGAGACCCAGTACTTC. It yields the protein CSGDGGGKETQYF.

For this clonotype: The conserved final phenylalanine or tryptophan is absent from the CDR3, which likely points to a read error. The chain uses TRBV7-9 and TRBJ2-6; the D is unclear. The CDR3 length is 14 residues. Germline CDR1 and CDR2: SEHNR and FQNEAQ (reference sequence). V lost 5 bases, J lost 2 bases, and 7 bases lay in between. The CDR3 DNA sequence: TGTGCCAGCAGCCTAGTAACTGGGGCCAACGTCCTGACTCTC. Residues: CASSLVTGANVLTL.

This clonotype was seen ten or more times. The V gene is TRBV9, the J gene TRBJ2-5, with a weak D call TRBD2 (6 bases). V was trimmed by 0 bases and J by 1 base, leaving 10 bases between them. Germline V gives CDR1 SGDLS, CDR2 YYNGEE. The CDR3 totals 15 residues. DNA of the CDR3: TGTGCCAGCAGCGTAGGCGGGGCCAGCCAAGAGACCCAGTACTTC. It translates to CASSVGGASQETQYF.

The sample holds a few counts of this clonotype. V usage is TRBV27 and J usage is TRBJ2-1, with TRBD2 identical over 7 bases. The V and J ends lost 4 bases and 4 bases, in that order; junction bases with no gene match: 10. The CDR3 contains 16 residues. Germline values: CDR1 MNHEY, CDR2 SMNVEV (reference sequence). In nucleotides, the CDR3 is TGTGCCAGCAGTTCTATAGCGGGTGGCCCATACAATGAGCAGTTCTTC. Translation: CASSSIAGGPYNEQFF.

This clonotype was recorded many times. The gene calls are TRBV7-9 and TRBJ2-5, with 10 positions matching TRBD2. Germline CDR1 and CDR2: SEHNR and FQNEAQ (reference sequence). With 5 bases clipped from V and 1 base from J, the junction kept 4 bases outside the gene matches. The CDR3 has 15 amino acids. CDR3 region: CASSILAGIQETQYF. The CDR3 coding sequence is TGTGCCAGCAGCATACTAGCGGGGATCCAAGAGACCCAGTACTTC.

This clonotype was found a few times. The chain carries TRBV6-5 and TRBJ1-1; TRBD1 agrees at 8 bases. V shed 5 bases and J 7 bases; nucleotides not matched to a gene: 9. The CDR3 runs to 14 residues. Germline V gene lookup returns CDR1 MNHEY and CDR2 SVGAGI. The CDR3 DNA reads TGTGCCAGCAGTGGGGGTCAGGGGGCCTATGAAGCTTTCTTT. Translation gives CASSGGQGAYEAFF.

This chain connects TRBV28 to TRBJ2-7, with 12 bases lining up with TRBD2. The CDR3 has 15 residues. Germline-derived CDR1 and CDR2 are MDHEN and SYDVKM. J was trimmed by 7 bases and V by 2 bases; bases with no gene match: 6. The CDR3 loop is CASSLRLAGAGEQYF. CDR3 sequence (DNA): TGTGCCAGCAGTTTAAGACTAGCGGGAGCGGGGGAGCAGTACTTC.

This clonotype was seen at least ten times. The chain couples TRBV6-2 or TRBV6-3 to TRBJ2-5; the D gene is possibly TRBD2 (5 bases). The germline CDR1 and CDR2 sequences are MNHEY and SVGEGT. V lost 0 bases and J lost 2, with 13 bases in between. The CDR3 contains 16 residues. The CDR3 reads CASSYSKEGQQETQYF. The CDR3, as DNA: TGTGCCAGCAGTTACTCGAAAGAGGGCCAACAAGAGACCCAGTACTTC.

As concerns this clonotype: This may be a read error, as it is one base from a much larger clone. The CDR3 nucleotides read TGTGCCAGCAGACCTGGCCGCATCATTGAACCCCAGCATTTT. Amino acid sequence: CASRPGRIIEPQHF. This chain links TRBV6-2 or TRBV6-3 with TRBJ1-5; unclear D gene. This CDR3 is 14 amino acids long. Germline CDR1 MNHEY, CDR2 SVGEGT. Trimming removed 6 bases at V and 10 bases at J, with 19 bases between.

This clonotype has a count of ten or more. The chain combines TRBV7-9 with TRBJ1-1, with D hard to call. V lost 7 bases, J lost 2 bases, and 11 bases lay in between. Germline values: CDR1 SEHNR, CDR2 FQNEAQ (reference sequence). The CDR3 runs to 13 residues. This CDR3 is CASTLGLNTEAFF. CDR3 DNA: TGTGCCAGCACCCTAGGACTCAACACTGAAGCTTTCTTT.

As concerns this clonotype: The junction does not match germline at one end; this may be a read error. The chain is built from TRBV12-3 or TRBV12-4 and TRBJ2-5; no clear D gene. CDR3 length: 14 amino acids. CDR3 nucleotides: TGTGCCATCAGTGCACTACTGTACCAAGAGACCCAGTACTTC. Its translation is CAISALLYQETQYF.

A word on this clonotype: The conserved phenylalanine or tryptophan normally closing the CDR3 is absent here, so this likely arose from a read error. V is TRBV20-1 and J is TRBJ2-7, with D perhaps TRBD1 or TRBD2 (5 bases each). V was pared by 8 bases and J by 2 bases, with 28 bases between. CDR1 and CDR2 (germline): DFQATT, SNEGSKA (reference sequence). The CDR3 runs to 17 residues. The CDR3 nucleotides are TGCAGTCCGAAACGGGCAGGGAATCCCCTGCGGGCCTACGAGCAGTACTGC. Translating it yields CSPKRAGNPLRAYEQYC.

This clonotype was recorded many times. The chain carries TRBV3-1 and TRBJ2-2, with D uncertain. The V end was cut by 1 base, the J end by 6 bases, with 12 bases between. The CDR3 loop spans 15 amino acids. CDR1 is LGHDT and CDR2 is YNNKEL in the germline V gene (reference sequence). As DNA, the CDR3 is TGTGCCAGCAGCCAAGTAATGGGATTTTCCGGGGAGCTGTTTTTT. Translated, it gives CASSQVMGFSGELFF.

The gene calls are TRBV29-1 and TRBJ2-5; TRBD1 might be the D (5 bases). The germline CDR1 and CDR2 sequences are SQVTM and ANQGSEA. The V end was cut by 4 bases, the J end by 5 bases, with 11 bases between. The CDR3 runs 12 residues. CDR3 DNA sequence: TGCAGCGTTGTGCCAGGGTGGGAGACCCAGTACTTC. Encoded protein: CSVVPGWETQYF.

The gene calls are TRBV19 and TRBJ1-6; 7 bases are shared with TRBD1. This CDR3 contains 14 residues. Germline CDR1 LNHDA, CDR2 SQIVND (reference sequence). Germline trimming cut 4 bases from V and 6 bases from J; bases unmatched to any gene: 3. The CDR3 sequence: CASSTWDSNSPLHF. Here the CDR3 DNA reads TGTGCCAGTAGTACGTGGGACAGTAATTCACCCCTCCACTTT. The full variable domain, rest sourced from reference TRBV19 and TRBJ1-6, is DGGITQSPKYLFRKEGQNVTLSCEQNLNHDAMYWYRQDPGQGLRLIYYSQIVNDFQKGDIAEGYSVSREKKESFPLTVTSAQKNPTAFYLCASSTWDSNSPLHFGNGTRLTVT.